The rows below give T cell receptor beta chains drawn from one sample of a study of control samples from healthy donors and cancer patients. Measured with immunoSEQ multiplex PCR; TCRdb has only the in-frame clones, and not every one. Among tens of thousands of clones listed, roughly 85% were seen once. Material for sequencing was PBMCs. Every receptor here comes from a man aged 55 to 70 with head and neck cancer. The CDR3 runs from the conserved cysteine through the conserved F or W. A D gene is named only where the DNA matches it firmly. Expanded clones get a size class; other rows say once, few or many, or leave the size out.

v_call	j_call	clone_size	d_call	cdr3_nt	cdr3_aa
TRBV9	TRBJ2-1	few	TRBD2	TGTGCCAGCAGCGCACGGACTAGCGGCTACAATGAGCAGTTCTTC	CASSARTSGYNEQFF
TRBV2	TRBJ2-3	-	TRBD2	TGTGCCAGCAGTGCCCGGGAGGTGGCAGATACGCAGTATTTT	CASSAREVADTQYF
TRBV3-1/TRBV3-2	TRBJ1-1	-	-	TGTGCCAGCAGCCAACTAGACATTGACACTGAAGCTTTCTTT	CASSQLDIDTEAFF
TRBV11-2	TRBJ2-1	once	-	TGTGCCAGCAGCCCCGGGGCTAGCAGGAGGGTATATGAGCAGTTCTTC	CASSPGASRRVYEQFF
TRBV5-6	TRBJ1-3	-	-	TGTGCCAGCAGCTGGGGTGCAGGGGTCGGAAACACCATATATTTT	CASSWGAGVGNTIYF
TRBV21-1	TRBJ2-2	-	-	TGTGCCAGCAGACAGGGAACTGGCACCGGGGAGCTGTTTTTT	CASRQGTGTGELFF
TRBV14	TRBJ2-3	-	-	TGTGCCAGCAGCCAAGTCCTAGGGGGTCCGACAGATACGCAGTATTTT	CASSQVLGGPTDTQYF
TRBV19	TRBJ1-2	-	-	TGTGCCAGTAGTATAGGTAGGACTAACTATGGCTACACCTTC	CASSIGRTNYGYTF
TRBV5-1	TRBJ2-2	-	TRBD1	TGCGCCAGCAGCGACCTTGACAGGGTCGGCACCGGGGAGCTGTTTTTT	CASSDLDRVGTGELFF
TRBV24-1	TRBJ2-3	-	TRBD2	TGTGCCACCAGTGGCCGGGGGGACCCCAGCACAGATACGCAGTATTTT	CATSGRGDPSTDTQYF